This is a list of T cell receptor beta chains from one sample in a study of blood T cell repertoires in COVID-19. Assay: immunoSEQ multiplex PCR; the TCRdb copy retains only in-frame clones and omits some. This sample yields some 65,000 clones, of which 86% are seen a single time; more than 15% belongs to the top ten. The sequenced material came from peripheral blood. These TCRs come from a man between 40 and 49 years old with COVID-19, enrolled during active disease. CDR3s include the opening cysteine and the closing phenylalanine or tryptophan. Each record gives: J gene, D gene, clone size, CDR3 length, V gene, CDR3 protein, CDR3 DNA. A D gene is named only where the DNA matches it firmly. Some rows mark clone size as missing; the rest say once, few, many or name a class of expanded clone.

J gene: TRBJ2-3
D gene: NA
clone size: NA
CDR3 length: 11
V gene: TRBV28
CDR3 protein: CASRLVDTQYF
CDR3 DNA: TGTGCCAGCAGACTCGTAGATACGCAGTATTTT

J gene: TRBJ1-1
D gene: NA
clone size: NA
CDR3 length: 14
V gene: TRBV25-1
CDR3 protein: CASRGDRLNTEAFF
CDR3 DNA: TGTGCCAGCAGGGGAGACAGGCTGAACACTGAAGCTTTCTTT

J gene: TRBJ2-3
D gene: TRBD2
clone size: NA
CDR3 length: 19
V gene: TRBV30
CDR3 protein: CAWTGFGTSGPKRTDTQYF
CDR3 DNA: TGTGCCTGGACGGGTTTCGGGACTAGCGGTCCTAAGAGGACAGATACGCAGTATTTT

J gene: TRBJ1-5
D gene: NA
clone size: NA
CDR3 length: 13
V gene: TRBV30
CDR3 protein: CAWSLGGEQPQHF
CDR3 DNA: TGTGCCTGGAGTCTTGGAGGGGAACAGCCCCAGCATTTT

J gene: TRBJ1-5
D gene: NA
clone size: NA
CDR3 length: 15
V gene: TRBV6-5
CDR3 protein: CASSGGTPGNQPQHF
CDR3 DNA: TGTGCCAGCAGCGGGGGGACACCCGGCAATCAGCCCCAGCATTTT

J gene: TRBJ2-1
D gene: TRBD1
clone size: NA
CDR3 length: 13
V gene: TRBV12-3/TRBV12-4
CDR3 protein: CATAGQGGNEQFF
CDR3 DNA: TGTGCCACCGCCGGACAGGGTGGTAATGAGCAGTTCTTC

J gene: TRBJ2-3
D gene: NA
clone size: NA
CDR3 length: 13
V gene: TRBV7-3
CDR3 protein: CASSPPSTDTQYF
CDR3 DNA: TGTGCCAGCAGCCCCCCTAGCACAGATACGCAGTATTTT

J gene: TRBJ1-1
D gene: NA
clone size: NA
CDR3 length: 14
V gene: TRBV9
CDR3 protein: CASSGGQLTKRAFF
CDR3 DNA: TGTGCCAGCAGCGGAGGACAGCTAACTAAACGAGCTTTCTTT

J gene: TRBJ1-4
D gene: NA
clone size: NA
CDR3 length: 18
V gene: TRBV5-1
CDR3 protein: CASSPVGLRSATNEKLFF
CDR3 DNA: TGCGCCAGCAGCCCCGTGGGCTTACGAAGTGCAACTAATGAAAAACTGTTTTTT

J gene: TRBJ1-2
D gene: NA
clone size: once
CDR3 length: 15
V gene: TRBV7-2
CDR3 protein: CASSVEPSVPGGYTF
CDR3 DNA: TGTGCCAGCAGCGTCGAACCATCGGTCCCCGGGGGCTACACCTTC

J gene: TRBJ2-7
D gene: TRBD1
clone size: NA
CDR3 length: 17
V gene: TRBV6-1
CDR3 protein: CASSEGTGANLNYEQYF
CDR3 DNA: TGTGCCAGCAGTGAGGGGACAGGGGCTAACTTAAACTACGAGCAGTACTTC

J gene: TRBJ1-2
D gene: TRBD1
clone size: NA
CDR3 length: 15
V gene: TRBV5-1
CDR3 protein: CASRQGILIGYGYTF
CDR3 DNA: TGCGCTAGTCGACAGGGTATCCTAATAGGTTATGGCTACACCTTC

J gene: TRBJ1-3
D gene: TRBD1
clone size: NA
CDR3 length: 15
V gene: TRBV6-5
CDR3 protein: CASSYSRTGGNTIYF
CDR3 DNA: TGTGCCAGCAGTTACTCCCGGACAGGGGGAAACACCATATATTTT

J gene: TRBJ2-5
D gene: NA
clone size: NA
CDR3 length: 15
V gene: TRBV6-5
CDR3 protein: CASSYQGGLGETQYF
CDR3 DNA: TGTGCCAGCAGTTACCAGGGAGGATTGGGAGAGACCCAGTACTTC

J gene: TRBJ2-4
D gene: NA
clone size: NA
CDR3 length: 14
V gene: TRBV28
CDR3 protein: CASSFGGGENIQYF
CDR3 DNA: TGTGCCAGCAGTTTTGGAGGGGGGGAAAACATTCAGTACTTC

J gene: TRBJ1-1
D gene: NA
clone size: NA
CDR3 length: 14
V gene: TRBV5-1
CDR3 protein: CASSLVGGGAEAFF
CDR3 DNA: TGCGCCAGCAGCTTGGTAGGGGGTGGAGCTGAAGCTTTCTTT

J gene: TRBJ1-3
D gene: NA
clone size: NA
CDR3 length: 14
V gene: TRBV29-1
CDR3 protein: CSVVTWSSGNTIYF
CDR3 DNA: TGCAGCGTAGTGACGTGGAGCTCTGGAAACACCATATATTTT

J gene: TRBJ1-3
D gene: TRBD1
clone size: NA
CDR3 length: 13
V gene: TRBV12-3/TRBV12-4
CDR3 protein: CASSRTGEHTIYF
CDR3 DNA: TGTGCCAGCAGTCGGACAGGGGAACACACCATATATTTT

J gene: TRBJ2-5
D gene: TRBD1
clone size: NA
CDR3 length: 13
V gene: TRBV28
CDR3 protein: CASSSGGEETQYF
CDR3 DNA: TGTGCCAGCAGTTCAGGGGGTGAAGAGACCCAGTACTTC

J gene: TRBJ2-3
D gene: NA
clone size: medium-sized
CDR3 length: 13
V gene: TRBV5-1
CDR3 protein: CASSPRGADTQYF
CDR3 DNA: TGCGCCAGCAGCCCCCGAGGAGCAGATACGCAGTATTTT